This passage covers 29 T cell receptor beta chains from one sample sequenced in a study of shared clonotypes between healthy human individuals. The method was immunoSEQ multiplex PCR; TCRdb's version includes in-frame clones alone and lacks a portion of them. In the table there are about 2.1 million clones, 90% to 95% of which are singletons. Naive CD8 cells comprised CD45RO-negative, CCR7-positively selected cells, excluding terminally differentiated effector memory CD45RA+ cells. Source material: naive CD8+ T cells from PBMCs. The receptor set was obtained from a young man in good health. Some clones in this sample may be carry-over from other donors' samples.

Worth noting for this clone: The sample holds other DNA sequences that translate to the same CDR3. This chain uses TRBV5-6 with TRBJ1-5, with D unclear. Trimming took off 0 bases at V and 6 bases at J, with 4 bases between the two ends. This CDR3 region has 12 residues. Looked up from germline, CDR1 is SGHDT and CDR2 is YYEEEE. The chain's CDR3 is CASSLGSQPQHF. CDR3 sequence (DNA): TGTGCCAGCAGCTTGGGTAGTCAGCCCCAGCATTTT.

This clone has only one observation. V gene TRBV10-1 combines with J gene TRBJ2-1; D perhaps matches TRBD2 (6 bases). CDR3 length equals 15 residues. Germline CDR1 WNHNN, CDR2 SYGVQD (reference sequence). Trimming took off 7 bases at V and 0 bases at J, with 13 bases between the two ends. The CDR3 DNA follows: TGCGCCAGCACCCAGACTAGACCCTCCTACAATGAGCAGTTCTTC. This sequence encodes CASTQTRPSYNEQFF.

Turning to this clone: The sample contains more than one DNA sequence encoding this CDR3. The chain employs TRBV27 and TRBJ2-7; D unclear. The V end lost 5 bases, the J end lost 6 bases, and 14 bases lay between the germline ends. The V gene's germline CDR1 is MNHEY and CDR2 SMNVEV (reference sequence). The CDR3 has 13 residues. Here the CDR3 reads CASSPQQGSEQYF. For the CDR3, the DNA is TGTGCCAGCAGTCCACAACAAGGGTCCGAGCAGTACTTC.

The V gene is TRBV4-1, the J gene TRBJ2-7; perhaps TRBD2 as D (5 bases). Deletions cut 1 base from V and 5 bases from J, with 21 bases between. The CDR3 has 17 amino acids. CDR1 is MGHRA, CDR2 YSYEKL, per germline. The DNA of the CDR3 is TGCGCCAGCAGCCAAGTCTTTCCCCTGCCTCGGGGAGACGAGCAGTACTTC. This translates into CASSQVFPLPRGDEQYF.

The chain links TRBV6-5 to TRBJ2-1; the D gene could be TRBD1 or TRBD2 (5 bases each). This CDR3 has 15 residues. The V gene's germline CDR1 is MNHEY and CDR2 SVGAGI. V was shortened by 6 bases and J by 6 bases, with 18 bases between the two germline ends. In DNA form, the CDR3 reads TGTGCCAGCAGCCACGGGACCCTCAAAAGCAATGAGCAGTTCTTC. Protein product: CASSHGTLKSNEQFF.

Of note for this clone: The same CDR3 is also encoded by other DNA sequences in this sample. The V call is TRBV19, the J call TRBJ1-1, with D unclear. The CDR3 contains 14 residues. Trimming pared 3 bases from V and 0 bases from J, leaving 8 bases between. Germline V gene lookup returns CDR1 LNHDA and CDR2 SQIVND (reference sequence). The CDR3, as DNA: TGTGCCAGTAGTATCCGAGACTTGAACACTGAAGCTTTCTTT. Its protein is CASSIRDLNTEAFF.

The rearrangement joins TRBV6-6 to TRBJ2-1; the D gene could be TRBD1 or TRBD2 (5 bases each). Germline lookup yields CDR1 MNHNY and CDR2 SVGAGI (reference sequence). V was clipped by 7 bases and J by 10 bases, with 11 bases between them. The CDR3 totals 11 residues. The CDR3 sequence is CASTLGEEQFF. CDR3 nucleotides: TGTGCCAGCACTCTAGGGGAGGAGCAGTTCTTC.

Note on this clone: This specimen includes other DNA sequences encoding the same CDR3. The V and J genes are TRBV9 and TRBJ2-1, with D uncertain. Germline values: CDR1 SGDLS, CDR2 YYNGEE. Between the trimmed V and J ends, which lost 1 base and 6 bases, there was a span of 5 bases. There are 12 residues in the CDR3. The CDR3 coding sequence is TGTGCCAGCAGCGTATTGGGCAATGAGCAGTTCTTC. Translating it yields CASSVLGNEQFF.

The rearrangement uses TRBV5-1 and TRBJ2-3; possibly TRBD2 for D (6 bases). V shed 4 bases and J shed 3 bases, with 18 bases lying between them. The germline V gene encodes CDR1 SGHRS and CDR2 YFSETQ. The CDR3 totals 16 residues. The CDR3 region is CASSPRLADGTDTQYF. The CDR3 DNA follows: TGCGCCAGCAGCCCACGATTAGCGGATGGAACAGATACGCAGTATTTT.

The chain is built from TRBV19 and TRBJ2-2; possibly TRBD2 for D (6 bases). Trimming removed 5 bases from V and 3 bases from J, with 13 bases in between. Germline-derived CDR1 and CDR2 are LNHDA and SQIVND (reference sequence). The CDR3 totals 15 residues. This CDR3 is CASSLASVYTGELFF. The CDR3 DNA is TGTGCCAGTAGTTTGGCTAGCGTTTACACCGGGGAGCTGTTTTTT.

The rearrangement uses TRBV27 and TRBJ1-1, with D perhaps TRBD1 (6 bases). The V gene lost 7 bases and the J gene lost 4 bases, with 16 bases spanning the gap. The CDR3 has 14 amino acids. Per the germline V gene, CDR1 is MNHEY and CDR2 is SMNVEV (reference sequence). The CDR3 is CASNNGQWGTEAFF. Here the CDR3 DNA reads TGTGCCAGCAACAATGGACAGTGGGGCACTGAAGCTTTCTTT.

The chain's CDR3 is CASSVDIGQGRETQYF. The DNA of the CDR3 is TGTGCCAGCAGCGTAGATATAGGACAGGGGCGGGAGACCCAGTACTTC. This rearrangement joins TRBV9 to TRBJ2-5; 9 bases map to TRBD1. CDR3 length: 16 residues. V trimming: 0 bases; J trimming: 5 bases; junction bases outside the gene matches: 8. Germline V lookup: CDR1 SGDLS, CDR2 YYNGEE.

This clone showed up just once. This sequence joins TRBV9 and TRBJ2-6; TRBD1 matches 7 bases. V lost 6 bases and J lost 2; bases outside the gene matches: 8. The germline V gene encodes CDR1 SGDLS and CDR2 YYNGEE. This CDR3 has 16 residues. The CDR3 nucleotides read TGTGCCAGCACCGAAGCAGGGGGACCTGGGGCCAACGTCCTGACTTTC. Protein product: CASTEAGGPGANVLTF.

This chain's CDR3 is CASSFHRGANTGELFF. In DNA, the CDR3 is TGTGCCAGCAGTTTTCATAGGGGGGCGAACACCGGGGAGCTGTTTTTT. V is TRBV28 and J is TRBJ2-2; either TRBD1 or TRBD2 may supply D (6 bases each). Trimming shortened V by 3 bases and J by 0 bases, and 11 bases separated the two germline ends. The germline CDR1 and CDR2 sequences are MDHEN and SYDVKM. The CDR3 contains 16 residues.

This chain joins TRBV7-9 and TRBJ1-5; D possibly corresponds to TRBD1 (5 bases). Germline lookup yields CDR1 SEHNR and CDR2 FQNEAQ (reference sequence). With 5 bases removed from V and 12 bases from J, the gap between germline ends came to 17 bases. The CDR3 runs 13 residues. The CDR3 region is CASSPGSGQGQHF. For the CDR3, the DNA is TGTGCCAGCAGCCCCGGCTCAGGGCAGGGCCAGCATTTT.

This chain connects TRBV9 to TRBJ2-5; D uncertain. CDR3 length: 17 amino acids. V was shortened by 3 bases and J by 5 bases, with 23 bases between the two germline ends. CDR1 SGDLS and CDR2 YYNGEE come from the germline V gene. CDR3 in amino acids: CASSESRSTVGSETQYF. DNA for the CDR3: TGTGCCAGCAGCGAAAGTAGATCTACAGTAGGATCGGAGACCCAGTACTTC.

This clone has just one count. This rearrangement joins TRBV19 to TRBJ2-3; unclear D gene. The CDR3 consists of 13 residues. V gave up 5 bases and J gave up 0 bases, with 6 bases separating them. From germline, CDR1 is LNHDA and CDR2 SQIVND (reference sequence). The CDR3 is CASSQLSTDTQYF. The CDR3 DNA reads as TGTGCCAGTAGTCAACTTAGCACAGATACGCAGTATTTT.

Only one count was recorded for this clone. The chain couples TRBV7-8 to TRBJ2-1, with no clear D. V lost 8 bases and J 8 bases, leaving 1 base between the germline ends. The CDR3 sequence is 8 residues long. In germline, CDR1 is SGHVS, CDR2 FQNEAQ. CDR3 residues: CASDEQFF. As DNA, the CDR3 is TGTGCCAGCGATGAGCAGTTCTTC.

The CDR3 nucleotides are TGCGCCAGCAGCCAAGATTTTCGGCAATCAGTCTTCGAGCAGTACTTC. Its protein is CASSQDFRQSVFEQYF. The chain joins TRBV4-1 to TRBJ2-7; D remains unclear. Looked up from germline, CDR1 is MGHRA and CDR2 is YSYEKL. Trimming stripped 0 bases from V and 6 bases from J, with 18 bases between. The CDR3 covers 16 residues.

In DNA, the CDR3 is TGTGCCAGCATCCACCGGTCGGGCAGGGATAACACCGGGGAGCTGTTTTTT. Translation: CASIHRSGRDNTGELFF. The genes are TRBV7-9 and TRBJ2-2; maybe TRBD1 (5 bases). This CDR3 has 17 amino acids. Trimming stripped 7 bases from V and 2 bases from J, with 20 bases between. Germline V gene sequence: CDR1 SEHNR, CDR2 FQNEAQ (reference sequence).

This chain connects TRBV30 to TRBJ2-7, with D possibly matching TRBD2 (6 bases). V dropped 7 bases and J dropped 7 bases, with 23 bases sitting between them. The CDR3 has 14 amino acids. Germline V CDR1 and CDR2: GTSNPN, SVGIG (reference sequence). CDR3 coding DNA: TGTGCCTCAGCATCTCTCCGGGGACGGGGGGAGCAGTACTTC. Protein: CASASLRGRGEQYF.

This chain links TRBV9 with TRBJ2-2; 7 positions agree with TRBD1. Germline trimming cut 1 base from V and 6 bases from J; bases unmatched to any gene: 9. Germline assignment: CDR1 SGDLS and CDR2 YYNGEE. The CDR3 is 16 residues long. This chain's CDR3 is CASSVQTGLRAGELFF. CDR3 nucleotide sequence: TGTGCCAGCAGCGTACAGACAGGGTTAAGGGCCGGGGAGCTGTTTTTT.

This chain links TRBV15 with TRBJ2-3, with unresolved D. The germline V and J ends were trimmed by 3 bases and 4 bases, with 5 bases remaining between them. The CDR3 totals 12 residues. The germline gives CDR1 LNHNV, CDR2 YYDKDF (reference sequence). CDR3 coding DNA: TGTGCCACCAGCAGTGGAGCAGATACGCAGTATTTT. It yields the protein CATSSGADTQYF.

V and J are TRBV27 and TRBJ2-1; the match to TRBD1 covers 9 bases. The germline CDR1 and CDR2 sequences are MNHEY and SMNVEV (reference sequence). The V segment lost 6 bases and the J segment 2 bases; nucleotides outside the gene matches: 5. The CDR3 contains 15 residues. The CDR3, as DNA: TGTGCCAGCAGACCTGGGACAGGGACCTACAATGAGCAGTTCTTC. It specifies CASRPGTGTYNEQFF.

The genes are TRBV6-1 and TRBJ1-5, with no clear D. The CDR3 runs 16 residues. CDR1 is MNHNS and CDR2 is SASEGT in the germline V gene. V was shortened by 3 bases and J by 7 bases, with 19 bases between the two germline ends. The CDR3 is CASSDRVGEAIQPQHF. CDR3 nucleotide sequence: TGTGCCAGCAGTGACCGGGTCGGAGAGGCCATCCAGCCCCAGCATTTT.

Turning to this clone: The identical CDR3 is also encoded by other nucleotide sequences in the sample. The chain couples TRBV13 to TRBJ2-7, with TRBD2 identical over 10 bases. V trimming: 5 bases; J trimming: 5 bases; junction bases outside the gene matches: 6. There are 14 residues in the CDR3. Looked up from germline, CDR1 is PRHDT and CDR2 is FYEKMQ (reference sequence). Here the CDR3 reads CASSPGLAGDEQYF. In DNA form, the CDR3 reads TGTGCCAGCAGCCCGGGGCTAGCGGGAGACGAGCAGTACTTC.

The chain has TRBV10-3 and TRBJ1-2, with D possibly being TRBD1 (6 bases). Trimming took 0 bases from V and 0 from J, leaving 8 bases between them. The germline CDR1 and CDR2 sequences are ENHRY and SYGVKD. CDR3 length equals 15 residues. The DNA for the CDR3 is TGTGCCATCAGTGAGTCAGGGGGAGCTAACTATGGCTACACCTTC. Translation gives CAISESGGANYGYTF.

The chain employs TRBV28 and TRBJ2-3, with D unclear. The CDR3 consists of 13 residues. The V and J ends lost 5 bases and 4 bases respectively, with 10 bases between them. Germline assignment: CDR1 MDHEN and CDR2 SYDVKM. CDR3 sequence: CASSLMLSDTQYF. In nucleotides, the CDR3 is TGTGCCAGCAGTCTGATGTTATCAGATACGCAGTATTTT.

The rearrangement links TRBV11-2 to TRBJ1-6; D remains ambiguous. V lost 2 bases and J 7 bases, leaving 15 bases between the germline ends. The CDR3 contains 16 residues. Germline CDR1 reads SGHAT; CDR2 reads FQNNGV. Here the CDR3 DNA reads TGTGCCAGCAGCTTATTTAGGTTGACACGGAATTCACCCCTCCACTTT. It specifies CASSLFRLTRNSPLHF. Filled out from reference TRBV11-2 and TRBJ1-6, the complete variable domain reads EAGVAQSPRYKIIEKRQSVAFWCNPISGHATLYWYQQILGQGPKLLIQFQNNGVVDDSQLPKDRFSAERLKGVDSTLKIQPAKLEDSAVYLCASSLFRLTRNSPLHFGNGTRLTVT.